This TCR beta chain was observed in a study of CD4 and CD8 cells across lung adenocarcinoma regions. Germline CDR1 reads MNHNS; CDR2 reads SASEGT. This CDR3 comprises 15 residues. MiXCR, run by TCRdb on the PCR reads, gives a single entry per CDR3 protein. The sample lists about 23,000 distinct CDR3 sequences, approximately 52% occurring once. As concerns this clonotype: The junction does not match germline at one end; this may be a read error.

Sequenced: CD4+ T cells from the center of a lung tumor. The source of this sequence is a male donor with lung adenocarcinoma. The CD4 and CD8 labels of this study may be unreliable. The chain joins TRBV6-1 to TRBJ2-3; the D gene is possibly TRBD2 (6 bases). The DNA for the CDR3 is TGTGCCAGCGGTCCGGGGGTGGGAGACAAAAATACTCAGTATTTC. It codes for CASGPGVGDKNTQYF.